Each of the 26 T cell receptor beta chains below was sequenced from the same sample in a study of shared clonotypes between healthy human individuals. The table came from immunoSEQ multiplex PCR; TCRdb's copy has only in-frame clones and leaves some out. Here the sample spans about 490,000 clones, approximately 82% being singletons. Source material: PBMCs. The origin of the receptors is a woman in her forties in good health. Some clones in this sample may be carry-over from other donors' samples.

In DNA, the CDR3 is TGTGCCAGCAGCCGGACAGGAGGCGACTATGGCTACACCTTC. It codes for CASSRTGGDYGYTF. The gene calls are TRBV7-9 and TRBJ1-2, with TRBD1 matching 7 bases. The ends lost 5 bases at V and 3 bases at J; junction bases unmatched: 6. CDR1 is SEHNR and CDR2 is FQNEAQ in the germline V gene (reference sequence). The CDR3 totals 14 residues.

The rearrangement links TRBV5-1 to TRBJ2-6; no clear D. The CDR3 sequence is 17 residues long. Germline V gene data show CDR1 as SGHRS and CDR2 as YFSETQ. V gave up 0 bases and J gave up 0 bases, with 10 bases separating them. CDR3 nucleotide sequence: TGCGCCAGCAGCTTGGGAGGCAGCGACTCTGGGGCCAACGTCCTGACTTTC. Translated: CASSLGGSDSGANVLTF.

CDR3 sequence: CSVVDQALGYEQYF. The CDR3 nucleotides are TGCAGCGTTGTCGATCAGGCGCTGGGCTACGAGCAGTACTTC. The rearrangement links TRBV29-1 to TRBJ2-7; no clear D. Germline V lookup: CDR1 SQVTM, CDR2 ANQGSEA. The CDR3 loop spans 14 amino acids. The ends were cut back, 4 bases at V and 3 bases at J, with 16 bases in the middle.

The V gene is TRBV5-1, the J gene TRBJ2-5, with a weak D call TRBD2 (6 bases). V lost 0 bases and J lost 0, with 15 bases in between. There are 17 residues in the CDR3. Germline V gives CDR1 SGHRS, CDR2 YFSETQ. The CDR3 DNA reads as TGCGCCAGCAGCTTGGGCGACGGGGGAAAGTACCAAGAGACCCAGTACTTC. Protein product: CASSLGDGGKYQETQYF.

This clone occurred a few times. This CDR3 is CGDGGYTF. The CDR3 coding sequence is TGCGGAGACGGTGGCTACACCTTC. This chain links TRBV20-1 with TRBJ1-2, with unresolved D. Looked up from germline, CDR1 is DFQATT and CDR2 is SNEGSKA (reference sequence). The CDR3 spans 8 residues.

The chain's CDR3 is CASSMLAGDTDTQYF. The DNA for the CDR3 is TGTGCCAGTAGTATGCTAGCGGGGGACACAGATACGCAGTATTTT. The V gene is TRBV19, the J gene TRBJ2-3, with 10 nucleotides matching TRBD2. CDR1 and CDR2 (germline): LNHDA, SQIVND (reference sequence). The CDR3 has 15 residues. Trimming took 3 bases from V and 2 from J; bases not matched to a gene: 2.

The genes are TRBV19 and TRBJ2-2; D is perhaps TRBD1 (5 bases). V shed 4 bases and J shed 7 bases, with 22 bases lying between them. The CDR3 spans 17 residues. CDR1 LNHDA and CDR2 SQIVND come from the germline V gene (reference sequence). Here the CDR3 DNA reads TGTGCCAGTAGTACCCGACAGACTGTGGTAGTTAGCGGGGAGCTGTTTTTT. Residues: CASSTRQTVVVSGELFF. Combining the CDR3 with reference TRBV19 and TRBJ2-2 gives the whole variable domain DGGITQSPKYLFRKEGQNVTLSCEQNLNHDAMYWYRQDPGQGLRLIYYSQIVNDFQKGDIAEGYSVSREKKESFPLTVTSAQKNPTAFYLCASSTRQTVVVSGELFFGEGSRLTVL.

The chain joins TRBV29-1 to TRBJ1-1; the D gene is possibly TRBD1 (6 bases). From germline, CDR1 is SQVTM and CDR2 ANQGSEA. The CDR3 totals 13 residues. Trimming took 4 bases from V and 5 from J, leaving 14 bases between them. CDR3 loop: CSVATGISTEAFF. DNA of the CDR3: TGCAGCGTTGCTACAGGGATAAGTACTGAAGCTTTCTTT.

This clone was observed a single time. This sequence joins TRBV10-2 and TRBJ1-5; D remains ambiguous. The CDR3 sequence is 15 residues long. Germline CDR1 is WSHSY and CDR2 is SAAADI. Trimming took 5 bases from V and 9 from J, leaving 20 bases between them. CDR3 sequence (DNA): TGCGCCAGCAGTAGTTCAATACACCCGAAGCGGCCCCAGCATTTT. Encoded protein: CASSSSIHPKRPQHF.

This clone was counted at least ten times. The genes are TRBV28 and TRBJ2-1; the D gene could be TRBD1 or TRBD2 (5 bases each). Trimming removed 4 bases from V and 6 bases from J, with 22 bases in between. This CDR3 contains 17 residues. The germline V gene has CDR1 MDHEN and CDR2 SYDVKM. The CDR3 coding sequence is TGTGCCAGCAGTTCGCACAGGACGGAGGAAAGAGGCAATGAGCAGTTCTTC. Translated, it gives CASSSHRTEERGNEQFF.

The rearrangement joins TRBV7-2 to TRBJ2-7; TRBD2 matches at 12 bases. CDR3 size: 17 residues. Per germline, CDR1 SGHTA and CDR2 FQGNSA. V trimming: 1 base; J trimming: 2 bases; junction bases outside the gene matches: 6. CDR3 coding DNA: TGTGCCAGCAGCTTAGTAGGGACTAGCGGGCTTACCTACGAGCAGTACTTC. Translation gives CASSLVGTSGLTYEQYF.

This clone was picked up a small number of times. This chain connects TRBV2 to TRBJ2-3; TRBD2 matches at 13 bases. The J segment lost 6 bases and the V segment lost 8 bases, leaving 5 bases of the junction unmatched. The CDR3 extends over 14 amino acids. Germline V gene lookup returns CDR1 SNHLY and CDR2 FYNNEI. This CDR3 is CASGLAGDDDTQYF. In nucleotides, the CDR3 is TGTGCCAGCGGACTAGCGGGAGACGACGATACGCAGTATTTT.

The chain recombines TRBV2 with TRBJ2-1; D is ambiguous. Germline CDR1 reads SNHLY; CDR2 reads FYNNEI. Trimming removed 0 bases from V and 7 bases from J, with 7 bases in between. This CDR3 comprises 13 residues. CDR3 residues: CASSEAIGNEQFF. CDR3 nucleotides: TGTGCCAGCAGTGAAGCAATCGGGAATGAGCAGTTCTTC.

Details on this clone: The same CDR3 arises from other DNA sequences in this sample as well. The CDR3 DNA reads TGTGCCAGTAGTATCCAGGGGACCTACGAGCAGTACTTC. It codes for CASSIQGTYEQYF. The chain couples TRBV19 to TRBJ2-7; possible D gene TRBD1, 6 bases. Germline CDR1 reads LNHDA; CDR2 reads SQIVND (reference sequence). The V end lost 3 bases, the J end lost 2 bases, and 8 bases lay between the germline ends. CDR3 length: 13 amino acids.

The sample holds a few counts of this clone. The rearrangement links TRBV4-2 to TRBJ1-5; D gene unclear. CDR3 length: 13 residues. V was shortened by 4 bases and J by 2 bases, with 6 bases between the two germline ends. In germline, CDR1 is LGHNA, CDR2 YNFKEQ. CDR3 DNA: TGTGCCAGCAGCCCAGCCCGCAATCAGCCCCAGCATTTT. Translation gives CASSPARNQPQHF.

This clone was observed once. V usage is TRBV5-5 and J usage is TRBJ1-2; 11 bases match TRBD1. V trimming: 5 bases; J trimming: 2 bases; junction bases outside the gene matches: 2. Germline assignment: CDR1 SGHKS and CDR2 YYEKEE (reference sequence). The CDR3 has 14 residues. The CDR3 sequence: CASSGTGGNYGYTF. The DNA for the CDR3 is TGTGCCAGCAGTGGGACAGGGGGAAACTATGGCTACACCTTC. Full variable domain (missing parts from reference TRBV5-5 and TRBJ1-2): DAGVTQSPTHLIKTRGQQVTLRCSPISGHKSVSWYQQVLGQGPQFIFQYYEKEERGRGNFPDRFSARQFPNYSSELNVNALLLGDSALYLCASSGTGGNYGYTFGSGTRLTVV.

The chain employs TRBV16 and TRBJ1-4; TRBD1 matches at 7 bases. In germline, CDR1 is KGHSY, CDR2 FQNENV. V dropped 4 bases and J dropped 6; count of bases not matched to a gene: 2. The length of the CDR3 is 13 residues. CDR3 loop: CASSRDRDEKLFF. The CDR3 DNA reads TGTGCCAGCAGCCGGGACAGAGATGAAAAACTGTTTTTT.

Only a few counts were recorded for this clone. V is TRBV9 and J is TRBJ1-3, with D perhaps TRBD1 (5 bases). The V end was cut by 2 bases, the J end by 3 bases, with 15 bases between. Per germline, CDR1 SGDLS and CDR2 YYNGEE. This CDR3 has 16 amino acids. The CDR3 DNA is TGTGCCAGCAGCGTGGGGAATCCAAGGGGTGGAAACACCATATATTTT. Its translation: CASSVGNPRGGNTIYF.

Points on this clone: The same CDR3 can be traced to other DNA sequences in this sample. The chain combines TRBV28 with TRBJ2-7; 9 positions match TRBD2. J was trimmed by 4 bases and V by 6 bases; bases with no gene match: 4. This CDR3 contains 13 residues. Germline V CDR1 and CDR2: MDHEN, SYDVKM. The CDR3 sequence: CASRTSGSYEQYF. In nucleotides, the CDR3 is TGTGCCAGCAGGACTAGCGGTAGTTACGAGCAGTACTTC.

V usage is TRBV4-3 and J usage is TRBJ2-7; D assignment may be TRBD1 or TRBD2 (5 bases each). The CDR3 consists of 15 residues. The germline V and J ends were trimmed by 4 bases and 3 bases, with 16 bases remaining between them. Germline CDR1 reads LGHNA; CDR2 reads YSLEER. The DNA for the CDR3 is TGCGCCAGCAGCCCTGGTTTAGGGGAGAGCTACGAGCAGTACTTC. Amino acid sequence: CASSPGLGESYEQYF.

This chain connects TRBV11-2 to TRBJ2-3; D gene unclear. Trimming pared 4 bases from V and 2 bases from J, leaving 16 bases between. The V gene's germline CDR1 is SGHAT and CDR2 FQNNGV. The CDR3 has 16 amino acids. CDR3 in DNA: TGTGCCAGCAGCTCAAAACCTCCTGGGGTCACAGATACGCAGTATTTT. It encodes CASSSKPPGVTDTQYF. Drawing the rest from reference TRBV11-2 and TRBJ2-3, the complete variable domain is EAGVAQSPRYKIIEKRQSVAFWCNPISGHATLYWYQQILGQGPKLLIQFQNNGVVDDSQLPKDRFSAERLKGVDSTLKIQPAKLEDSAVYLCASSSKPPGVTDTQYFGPGTRLTVL.

The chain combines TRBV20-1 with TRBJ2-1, with D possibly TRBD1 on 6 matching bases. CDR3 length: 10 amino acids. Germline loops: CDR1 DFQATT, CDR2 SNEGSKA (reference sequence). The ends were cut back, 8 bases at V and 6 bases at J, with 8 bases in the middle. The CDR3 reads CSPQGNEQFF. The DNA for the CDR3 is TGCAGTCCACAGGGCAATGAGCAGTTCTTC.

V and J are TRBV4-2 and TRBJ2-3, with TRBD2 matching over 9 bases. This CDR3 contains 17 residues. The V gene end was trimmed by 3 bases and the J gene end by 3 bases; junction bases not matched to a gene: 10. Germline V gene sequence: CDR1 LGHNA, CDR2 YNFKEQ. CDR3 coding DNA: TGTGCCAGCAGCCAGGAAATAGCGGGAGTGGGAACAGATACGCAGTATTTT. This encodes CASSQEIAGVGTDTQYF.

The chain joins TRBV27 to TRBJ2-7, with D unresolved. CDR1 is MNHEY, CDR2 SMNVEV, per germline (reference sequence). Deletions cut 7 bases from V and 0 bases from J, with 10 bases between. The CDR3 is 13 amino acids. The CDR3 DNA reads TGTGCCAGCACCACCTTGAGCTCCTACGAGCAGTACTTC. Translated: CASTTLSSYEQYF.

The J gene is TRBJ1-3, the V gene TRBV10-3; D perhaps matches TRBD1 (5 bases). Between the trimmed V and J ends, which lost 0 bases and 4 bases, there was a span of 10 bases. This CDR3 has 15 residues. CDR1 and CDR2 (germline): ENHRY, SYGVKD. For the CDR3, the DNA is TGTGCCATCAGTGAGTCAGCGGGGGTAGGAAACACCATATATTTT. Protein sequence: CAISESAGVGNTIYF.

The chain couples TRBV28 to TRBJ1-5; D is unclear. V gave up 3 bases and J gave up 3 bases, with 6 bases separating them. Looked up from germline, CDR1 is MDHEN and CDR2 is SYDVKM. CDR3 size: 13 residues. CDR3 residues: CASSLGANQPQHF. DNA of the CDR3: TGTGCCAGCAGTTTGGGAGCCAATCAGCCCCAGCATTTT.